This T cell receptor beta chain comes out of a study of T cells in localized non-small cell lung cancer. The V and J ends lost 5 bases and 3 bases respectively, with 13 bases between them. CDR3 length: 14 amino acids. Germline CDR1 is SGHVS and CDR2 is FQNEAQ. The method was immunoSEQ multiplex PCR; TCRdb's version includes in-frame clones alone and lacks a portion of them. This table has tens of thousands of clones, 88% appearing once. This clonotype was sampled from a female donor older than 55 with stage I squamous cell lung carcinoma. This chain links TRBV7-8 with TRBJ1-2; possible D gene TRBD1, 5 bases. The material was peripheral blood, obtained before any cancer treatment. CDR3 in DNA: TGTGCCAGCAGCCGGGACCCCGAGGACTATGGCTACACCTTC. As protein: CASSRDPEDYGYTF.